The next 5 T cell receptor beta chains were all read from a single sample in a study of human T cells and chemical hapten exposure listed by TCRdb under 2021. The library was generated by RACE. The instrument was a NextSeq 500. Clones were called with MiXCR by TCRdb after fastp trimmed the public reads at Q25, and only in-frame beta chains were retained. Each entry is one CDR3 protein sequence, shown with its most common DNA and genes. This sample comprises about 170,000 distinct CDR3 sequences, approximately 30% of them detected only once. The ten top clones hold around 1.9% of the sample. The sample's time point label, decoded: patch test 3, about 24 weeks after DPC sensitization. Sample treatment or condition, as interpreted from the label and publication: therapeutic diphenylcyclopropenone sensitization with weekly scalp DPC. Specimen: whole blood, collected in connection with sensitization to the hapten diphenylcyclopropenone (DPC). The receptors originated from a woman in her late teens or twenties with alopecia areata. Some clones in this sample may be carry-over from other donors' samples.

The chain carries TRBV30 and TRBJ2-1; D is ambiguous. Germline lookup yields CDR1 GTSNPN and CDR2 SVGIG (reference sequence). The V end was cut by 0 bases, the J end by 7 bases, with 4 bases between. This CDR3 has 11 amino acids. CDR3: CAWSVLNEQFF. The CDR3 DNA follows: TGTGCCTGGAGTGTACTGAATGAGCAGTTCTTC.

The chain employs TRBV7-9 and TRBJ2-7; D might be TRBD1 (8 bases). The V and J ends lost 5 bases and 5 bases respectively, with 19 bases between them. This CDR3 spans 15 amino acids. In germline, CDR1 is SEHNR, CDR2 FQNEAQ (reference sequence). In nucleotides, the CDR3 is TGTGCCAGCAGCAACAACAGGGGGGGTAGGGACGAGCAGTACTTC. It translates to CASSNNRGGRDEQYF.

This clonotype has more than one count but fewer than ten. The chain has TRBV25-1 and TRBJ2-7, with D perhaps TRBD1 or TRBD2 (6 bases each). Deletions cut 2 bases from V and 6 bases from J, with 8 bases between. CDR1 and CDR2 (germline): MGHDK, SYGVNS. The CDR3 is 12 amino acids. The CDR3 region has the DNA TGTGCCAGCAGTGAAAGGGGGGTCGAGCAGTACTTC. Residues: CASSERGVEQYF.

This rearrangement joins TRBV5-1 to TRBJ1-3; D is ambiguous. Looked up from germline, CDR1 is SGHRS and CDR2 is YFSETQ. V was cut by 0 bases and J by 4 bases, with 5 bases left in between. The CDR3 length is 13 residues. The CDR3 bases are TGCGCCAGCAGCTTGGCCGGAGGAAACACCATATATTTT. Translation: CASSLAGGNTIYF.

J is TRBJ2-1 and V is TRBV7-9; possible D gene TRBD2, 5 bases. This CDR3 spans 13 amino acids. CDR1 SEHNR and CDR2 FQNEAQ come from the germline V gene (reference sequence). V was trimmed by 4 bases and J by 10 bases, leaving 14 bases between them. The CDR3 DNA is TGTGCCAGCAGCTCTAGCATGGGAAAGGAGCAGTTCTTC. This encodes CASSSSMGKEQFF. Supplemented by reference TRBV7-9 and TRBJ2-1, the full variable domain reads DTGVSQNPRHKITKRGQNVTFRCDPISEHNRLYWYRQTLGQGPEFLTYFQNEAQLEKSRLLSDRFSAERPKGSFSTLEIQRTEQGDSAMYLCASSSSMGKEQFFGPGTRLTVL.